The 23 T cell receptor beta chains given below trace back to one sample, sequenced in a study of beta chain features in type 1 diabetes. Since all of the isolated RNA was reverse transcribed, expressed TCRB transcripts were what got sequenced. The table came from immunoSEQ multiplex PCR; TCRdb's copy has only in-frame clones and leaves some out. This sample has some 400,000 clones, with around 16% found just once. The sample taken for sequencing was naive CD4+ T cells from blood. Source of these receptors: a young woman in good health.

The V and J genes are TRBV30 and TRBJ1-4; unclear D gene. V shed 7 bases and J shed 5 bases, with 11 bases lying between them. Germline V gene lookup returns CDR1 GTSNPN and CDR2 SVGIG (reference sequence). The CDR3 spans 12 residues. In DNA, the CDR3 is TGTGCCTCTAGGAGAGCGAATGAAAAACTGTTTTTT. Protein sequence: CASRRANEKLFF.

The V and J genes are TRBV5-1 and TRBJ2-1, with D perhaps matching TRBD1 (5 bases). Trimming took 0 bases from V and 7 from J, leaving 11 bases between them. Germline CDR1 reads SGHRS; CDR2 reads YFSETQ. The CDR3 is 14 amino acids. CDR3 residues: CASSLDQGLNEQFF. CDR3 DNA: TGCGCCAGCAGCTTGGATCAGGGTTTGAATGAGCAGTTCTTC.

This clone was observed a handful of times. The chain links TRBV30 to TRBJ2-3; 9 bases map to TRBD2. Germline loops: CDR1 GTSNPN, CDR2 SVGIG (reference sequence). The CDR3 length is 16 residues. With V trimmed by 1 base and J by 2 bases, 7 bases remained unmatched. In DNA form, the CDR3 reads TGTGCCTGGAGTGCCACCGGGACTAGCATCACAGATACGCAGTATTTT. It specifies CAWSATGTSITDTQYF.

The chain carries TRBV5-4 and TRBJ2-1; tentative D call: TRBD1 (5 bases). The CDR3 runs 13 residues. Germline-derived CDR1 and CDR2 are SGHNT and YYREEE (reference sequence). The V end was cut by 4 bases, the J end by 11 bases, with 16 bases between. CDR3 sequence: CASSVQETYKQFF. CDR3 coding DNA: TGTGCCAGCAGCGTACAGGAGACCTATAAGCAGTTCTTC.

V usage is TRBV5-1 and J usage is TRBJ2-7, with D maybe TRBD2 (6 bases). The CDR3 contains 12 residues. Deletions cut 3 bases from V and 9 bases from J, with 13 bases between. Germline V gene data show CDR1 as SGHRS and CDR2 as YFSETQ. The CDR3 reads CASSSGVLGQYF. CDR3 DNA sequence: TGCGCCAGCAGCTCGGGGGTCCTAGGGCAGTACTTC.

This clone came up a few times. The chain couples TRBV5-6 to TRBJ2-7, with 7 bases aligning to TRBD1. The junction had 9 bases not matched to a gene; V was cut back by 4 bases and J by 2 bases. The CDR3 runs to 15 residues. CDR1 SGHDT and CDR2 YYEEEE come from the germline V gene. CDR3 in amino acids: CASSPMDRIAYEQYF. CDR3 DNA sequence: TGTGCCAGCAGCCCCATGGACAGGATAGCCTACGAGCAGTACTTC.

The chain links TRBV2 to TRBJ2-7; TRBD2 matches at 13 bases. The CDR3 runs 15 residues. Trimming at V came to 5 bases and at J to 3 bases, leaving 4 bases not matched to a gene. CDR1 is SNHLY, CDR2 FYNNEI, per germline. DNA for the CDR3: TGTGCCAGCAGTATGGGACTAGCGGGGATCTACGAGCAGTACTTC. Residues: CASSMGLAGIYEQYF.

This chain links TRBV7-2 with TRBJ2-7, with unresolved D. Trimming left V 2 bases short and J 1 base short, with 6 bases between. The CDR3 is 13 amino acids. The germline V gene has CDR1 SGHTA and CDR2 FQGNSA. The CDR3 nucleotides are TGTGCCAGCAGCTTACACAGATCCTACGAGCAGTACTTC. It specifies CASSLHRSYEQYF.

This clone was seen a few times. The chain is built from TRBV5-4 and TRBJ2-5; tentative D call: TRBD2 (7 bases). V lost 3 bases and J lost 5, with 20 bases in between. There are 16 residues in the CDR3. CDR1 and CDR2 from the germline V gene are SGHNT and YYREEE (reference sequence). CDR3 nucleotides: TGTGCCAGCAGCTGGGGTCGCGGGGGCGCAGAGGAGACCCAGTACTTC. The encoded protein is CASSWGRGGAEETQYF. Full variable domain (rest looked up from reference TRBV5-4 and TRBJ2-5): ETGVTQSPTHLIKTRGQQVTLRCSSQSGHNTVSWYQQALGQGPQFIFQYYREEENGRGNFPPRFSGLQFPNYSSELNVNALELDDSALYLCASSWGRGGAEETQYFGPGTRLLVL.

This clone was seen a few times. The chain is built from TRBV28 and TRBJ2-1; 7 bases align to TRBD2. J was trimmed by 6 bases and V by 4 bases; bases with no gene match: 3. Germline lookup yields CDR1 MDHEN and CDR2 SYDVKM. The CDR3 covers 13 residues. The CDR3 spells CASSSTSSNEQFF. In DNA, the CDR3 is TGTGCCAGCAGTTCGACTAGCAGCAATGAGCAGTTCTTC.

The V gene is TRBV5-1, the J gene TRBJ2-7; D not resolved. Germline CDR1 is SGHRS and CDR2 is YFSETQ. The CDR3 contains 13 residues. V lost 5 bases to trimming and J lost 3 bases, with 12 bases between them. The CDR3 spells CASRPRVDYEQYF. The CDR3 DNA reads TGCGCCAGCAGGCCCCGGGTCGACTACGAGCAGTACTTC. Full variable domain (outside the CDR3, taken from reference TRBV5-1 and TRBJ2-7): KAGVTQTPRYLIKTRGQQVTLSCSPISGHRSVSWYQQTPGQGLQFLFEYFSETQRNKGNFPGRFSGRQFSNSRSEMNVSTLELGDSALYLCASRPRVDYEQYFGPGTRLTVT.

This clone was counted a few times. The chain recombines TRBV19 with TRBJ2-7; D gene ambiguous. The V gene lost 8 bases and the J gene lost 3 bases, with 2 bases spanning the gap. CDR1 and CDR2 from the germline V gene are LNHDA and SQIVND (reference sequence). The CDR3 extends over 9 amino acids. CDR3 sequence (DNA): TGTGCCAGTCTCTACGAGCAGTACTTC. It is translated as CASLYEQYF.

J is TRBJ2-3 and V is TRBV9, with a possible D match to TRBD1 (6 bases). Trimming shortened V by 4 bases and J by 0 bases, and 9 bases separated the two germline ends. Germline CDR1 and CDR2: SGDLS and YYNGEE. CDR3 length equals 14 residues. The CDR3 is CASSLGTSTDTQYF. The DNA for the CDR3 is TGTGCCAGCAGCCTTGGGACAAGCACAGATACGCAGTATTTT.

This clone has a handful of counts. The chain uses TRBV7-9 and TRBJ1-2; tentative D call: TRBD1 (5 bases). CDR1 is SEHNR, CDR2 FQNEAQ, per germline (reference sequence). The CDR3 is 15 amino acids. V lost 8 bases and J 8 bases, leaving 24 bases between the germline ends. The CDR3 protein is CASRLGGDPKDGYTF. As DNA, the CDR3 is TGTGCCAGCCGACTCGGGGGGGACCCCAAGGACGGCTACACCTTC.

In this sample, this clone turned up a few times. The V call is TRBV11-3, the J call TRBJ2-5; 13 bases line up with TRBD2. The CDR3 contains 14 residues. Germline CDR1 is SGHNT and CDR2 is YENEEA. The ends lost 5 bases at V and 7 bases at J; junction bases unmatched: 4. Written as DNA, the CDR3 is TGTGCCAGCAGCCTGGGGACTAGCGGGGCGACCCAGTACTTC. As protein: CASSLGTSGATQYF.

This clone was seen a few times. The chain uses TRBV19 and TRBJ1-1, with D unclear. The CDR3 spans 13 residues. The germline V gene has CDR1 LNHDA and CDR2 SQIVND (reference sequence). V lost 7 bases, J lost 6 bases, and 15 bases lay in between. The CDR3 sequence: CASIPSDRAEAFF. The CDR3 region has the DNA TGTGCCAGTATCCCCTCTGACCGGGCTGAAGCTTTCTTT. Full variable domain (rest looked up from reference TRBV19 and TRBJ1-1): DGGITQSPKYLFRKEGQNVTLSCEQNLNHDAMYWYRQDPGQGLRLIYYSQIVNDFQKGDIAEGYSVSREKKESFPLTVTSAQKNPTAFYLCASIPSDRAEAFFGQGTRLTVV.

A few counts support this clone. The chain combines TRBV29-1 with TRBJ1-1; a weak D match, TRBD1 (5 bases). Trimming pared 5 bases from V and 0 bases from J, leaving 16 bases between. The CDR3 extends over 15 amino acids. The germline V gene has CDR1 SQVTM and CDR2 ANQGSEA. CDR3 loop: CSVTGWGVMNTEAFF. In DNA, the CDR3 is TGCAGCGTTACAGGATGGGGGGTCATGAACACTGAAGCTTTCTTT.

This chain connects TRBV4-3 to TRBJ1-5, with unresolved D. This CDR3 contains 14 residues. Germline V gene lookup returns CDR1 LGHNA and CDR2 YSLEER. With 1 base removed from V and 1 base from J, the gap between germline ends came to 5 bases. The CDR3 DNA reads TGCGCCAGCAGCCAAGGTCAGAGCAATCAGCCCCAGCATTTT. Translating gives CASSQGQSNQPQHF.

In its sample, this clone was seen a few times. The genes are TRBV14 and TRBJ2-5; 11 nucleotides align to TRBD1. The CDR3 extends over 15 amino acids. CDR1 and CDR2 (germline): SGHDN, FVKESK. The V and J ends lost 4 bases and 12 bases, in that order; junction bases with no gene match: 13. The CDR3 is CASSRGQGAVRVEYF. CDR3 sequence (DNA): TGTGCCAGCAGCCGAGGACAGGGGGCAGTGCGGGTGGAGTACTTC. Based on the CDR3 plus reference TRBV14 and TRBJ2-5, the full variable domain is EAGVTQFPSHSVIEKGQTVTLRCDPISGHDNLYWYRRVMGKEIKFLLHFVKESKQDESGMPNNRFLAERTGGTYSTLKVQPAELEDSGVYFCASSRGQGAVRVEYFGPGTRLLVL.

In this sample, this clone turned up a few times. The J gene is TRBJ1-1, the V gene TRBV7-9, with a tentative D call TRBD1 (6 bases). Trimming removed 2 bases from V and 2 bases from J, with 9 bases in between. The CDR3 is 14 residues long. Germline loops: CDR1 SEHNR, CDR2 FQNEAQ (reference sequence). The CDR3 reads CASSLQQGNTEAFF. In DNA form, the CDR3 reads TGTGCCAGCAGCTTACAACAGGGAAACACTGAAGCTTTCTTT.

The chain links TRBV5-1 to TRBJ2-6; no firm D call. V was pared by 7 bases and J by 2 bases, with 7 bases between. The CDR3 has 13 amino acids. CDR1 is SGHRS and CDR2 is YFSETQ in the germline V gene. The CDR3 DNA sequence: TGCGCCAGCTTACTGACTGGGGCCAACGTCCTGACTTTC. Translation: CASLLTGANVLTF. Full variable domain (rest looked up from reference TRBV5-1 and TRBJ2-6): KAGVTQTPRYLIKTRGQQVTLSCSPISGHRSVSWYQQTPGQGLQFLFEYFSETQRNKGNFPGRFSGRQFSNSRSEMNVSTLELGDSALYLCASLLTGANVLTFGAGSRLTVL.

This clone was seen a few times. This chain connects TRBV29-1 to TRBJ2-5; D uncertain. Trimming stripped 4 bases from V and 2 bases from J, with 8 bases between. CDR1 is SQVTM, CDR2 ANQGSEA, per germline. The CDR3 spans 12 residues. The CDR3 is CSVVAAQETQYF. The CDR3 nucleotides are TGCAGCGTTGTTGCGGCGCAAGAGACCCAGTACTTC.

This clone was recorded a few times. V gene TRBV30 combines with J gene TRBJ1-5; a weak D match, TRBD1 (5 bases). Germline V gene data show CDR1 as GTSNPN and CDR2 as SVGIG (reference sequence). Trimming cost V 3 bases and J 7 bases, with 10 bases left between them. CDR3 size: 12 residues. In DNA, the CDR3 is TGTGCCTGGAGCGGGGGTCAACAGCCCCAGCATTTT. Translation: CAWSGGQQPQHF.